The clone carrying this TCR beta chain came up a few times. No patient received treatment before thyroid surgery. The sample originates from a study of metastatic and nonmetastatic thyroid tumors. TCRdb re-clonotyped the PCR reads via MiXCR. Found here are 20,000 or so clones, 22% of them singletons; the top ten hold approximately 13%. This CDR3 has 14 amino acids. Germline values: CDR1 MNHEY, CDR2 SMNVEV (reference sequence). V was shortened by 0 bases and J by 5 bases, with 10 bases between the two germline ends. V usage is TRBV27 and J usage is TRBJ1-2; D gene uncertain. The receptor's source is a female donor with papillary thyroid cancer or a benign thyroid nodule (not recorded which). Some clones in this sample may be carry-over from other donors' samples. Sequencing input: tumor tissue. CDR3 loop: CASSLSALTYGYTF. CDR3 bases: TGTGCCAGCAGTTTATCCGCACTGACATATGGCTACACCTTC.